What follows are 32 T cell receptor beta chains derived from one specimen sequenced in a study of blood T cells in healthy people across ages. The authors ran a second PCR of about 6 to 12 cycles using a sample-barcoded 5' primer and a J-beta primer mix. MiXCR, applied by TCRdb to the 5' RACE reads, yields one record per CDR3 protein. The sample has about 640,000 distinct CDR3 sequences, about 53% seen once. The sample comprised blood. All receptors come from a man in his sixties in good health.

The V and J genes are TRBV27 and TRBJ2-5; no firm D call. The V end lost 6 bases, the J end lost 0 bases, and 11 bases lay between the germline ends. The CDR3 is 14 amino acids. The germline V gene has CDR1 MNHEY and CDR2 SMNVEV (reference sequence). CDR3 loop: CASRMAANQETQYF. In DNA form, the CDR3 reads TGTGCCAGCAGGATGGCCGCGAACCAAGAGACCCAGTACTTC.

The CDR3 DNA sequence: TGTGCCAGCAGCTTAGAGTTGGGGTACCGTTCCTACGAGCAGTACTTC. This translates into CASSLELGYRSYEQYF. This rearrangement joins TRBV11-2 to TRBJ2-4; no definite D call. The J call may be in error: the DNA end matches TRBJ2-7 better. Germline values: CDR1 SGHAT, CDR2 FQNNGV. The CDR3 is made up of 16 amino acids.

This chain joins TRBV20-1 and TRBJ2-5; 12 bases map to TRBD2. This CDR3 has 18 amino acids. Germline V lookup: CDR1 DFQATT, CDR2 SNEGSKA (reference sequence). The trim removed 2 bases at V and 0 bases at J, leaving 10 bases unmatched. The CDR3 coding sequence is TGCAGTGCTAGACGTCCTAGCGGGGGGGCCCTGTACCAAGAGACCCAGTACTTC. It translates to CSARRPSGGALYQETQYF.

CDR3 DNA sequence: TGTGCCAGCAGCCAAAACGGTGGCTCTGGAAACACCATATATTTT. This encodes CASSQNGGSGNTIYF. The V call is TRBV3-1, the J call TRBJ1-3; D gene uncertain. Trimming removed 2 bases at V and 0 bases at J, with 8 bases between. CDR1 and CDR2 (germline): LGHDT, YNNKEL (reference sequence). The CDR3 has 15 residues.

A single count supports this clonotype. V gene TRBV20-1 combines with J gene TRBJ2-1, with TRBD2 matching 8 bases. Germline lookup yields CDR1 DFQATT and CDR2 SNEGSKA (reference sequence). The CDR3 contains 14 residues. Trimming took 5 bases from V and 5 from J; bases not matched to a gene: 8. CDR3 bases: TGCAGTGCTGACGGGCGGGGGGCCCACAATGAGCAGTTCTTC. Translating gives CSADGRGAHNEQFF.

The chain recombines TRBV3-1 with TRBJ2-3; D unresolved. V was cut by 1 base and J by 1 base, with 12 bases left in between. The CDR3 extends over 16 amino acids. CDR1 and CDR2 (germline): LGHDT, YNNKEL (reference sequence). The CDR3 region is CASSQAGRWGTDTQYF. The CDR3 nucleotides are TGTGCCAGCAGCCAAGCAGGCCGTTGGGGCACAGATACGCAGTATTTT.

On this clonotype: One end of the junction fails to match germline, which may point to a read error. V and J are TRBV9 and TRBJ1-2, with unresolved D. Germline values: CDR1 SGDLS, CDR2 YYNGEE. The CDR3 loop spans 12 amino acids. This CDR3 is CAGSVVQGKDTF. The CDR3 coding sequence is TGTGCCGGCAGCGTAGTCCAAGGAAAGGACACCTTC.

This rearrangement joins TRBV20-1 to TRBJ2-1; D is uncertain. This CDR3 contains 14 residues. V was trimmed by 3 bases and J by 5 bases, leaving 14 bases between them. CDR1 and CDR2 (germline): DFQATT, SNEGSKA (reference sequence). The CDR3 bases are TGCAGTGCTAGCCCTGGTCGATATCACAATGAGCAGTTCTTC. Its translation: CSASPGRYHNEQFF.

The V gene is TRBV21-1, the J gene TRBJ2-5. TRBV21-1 is annotated as a pseudogene. The CDR3 has 14 amino acids. The CDR3 bases are TGTGCCAGCAGCCCGAGGCGAGACCAAGAGACCCAGTACTTC. Encoded protein: CASSPRRDQETQYF.

In its sample, this clonotype was seen once. This chain links TRBV6-5 with TRBJ1-6, with D uncertain. Germline-derived CDR1 and CDR2 are MNHEY and SVGAGI. The CDR3 length is 16 residues. V lost 0 bases and J 0 bases, leaving 6 bases between the germline ends. The DNA of the CDR3 is TGTGCCAGCAGTTACTCGGGGAGCTCCTATAATTCACCCCTCCACTTT. Amino acids: CASSYSGSSYNSPLHF.

This chain uses TRBV29-1 with TRBJ2-2; a weak D match, TRBD2 (6 bases). This CDR3 contains 16 residues. Trimming took 5 bases from V and 1 from J, leaving 17 bases between them. Germline V gene data show CDR1 as SQVTM and CDR2 as ANQGSEA. The CDR3 sequence is CSVPGDSAGNTGELFF. As DNA, the CDR3 is TGCAGCGTTCCGGGGGACTCAGCGGGGAACACCGGGGAGCTGTTTTTT.

The chain employs TRBV20-1 and TRBJ2-5; TRBD1 aligns across 12 bases. The germline V gene encodes CDR1 DFQATT and CDR2 SNEGSKA (reference sequence). This CDR3 spans 15 amino acids. The V gene end was trimmed by 4 bases and the J gene end by 5 bases; junction bases not matched to a gene: 8. In DNA form, the CDR3 reads TGCAGTGCTAAAAAACCGGGACAGGGGGCTGAGACCCAGTACTTC. Its protein is CSAKKPGQGAETQYF.

The sample holds a few counts of this clonotype. V is TRBV29-1 and J is TRBJ2-7; TRBD1 might be the D (5 bases). The CDR3 consists of 14 residues. Germline CDR1 is SQVTM and CDR2 is ANQGSEA. The V end was cut by 0 bases, the J end by 7 bases, with 16 bases between. CDR3 DNA: TGCAGCGTTGAAGATTGGAAAGGGGTGAGGGAGCAGTACTTC. It yields the protein CSVEDWKGVREQYF.

In this sample, this clonotype turned up a few times. The chain links TRBV7-2 to TRBJ2-1; TRBD2 matches at 8 bases. With V trimmed by 1 base and J by 3 bases, 5 bases remained unmatched. CDR3 size: 16 residues. The germline V gene has CDR1 SGHTA and CDR2 FQGNSA. CDR3 sequence (DNA): TGTGCCAGCAGCTTAGTGGGCGGGGGGAACTACAATGAGCAGTTCTTC. Amino acids: CASSLVGGGNYNEQFF.

The rearrangement links TRBV9 to TRBJ2-7; D is unresolved. CDR3 length: 16 residues. The germline gives CDR1 SGDLS, CDR2 YYNGEE. The V end lost 0 bases, the J end lost 0 bases, and 13 bases lay between the germline ends. The CDR3 loop is CASSVGDRHPSYEQYF. CDR3 DNA: TGTGCCAGCAGCGTAGGGGATCGACACCCCTCCTACGAGCAGTACTTC.

This chain links TRBV11-2 with TRBJ2-1; D unclear. Germline V gene lookup returns CDR1 SGHAT and CDR2 FQNNGV. Between the trimmed V and J ends, which lost 3 bases and 0 bases, there was a span of 15 bases. CDR3 length: 17 amino acids. Here the CDR3 reads CASSLLSLQGSYNEQFF. The CDR3 coding sequence is TGTGCCAGCAGCTTGTTAAGCCTCCAAGGCTCCTACAATGAGCAGTTCTTC.

The chain combines TRBV6-1 with TRBJ2-5; 8 positions match TRBD1. The trim removed 4 bases at V and 4 bases at J, leaving 2 bases unmatched. This CDR3 has 13 residues. The germline CDR1 and CDR2 sequences are MNHNS and SASEGT. CDR3 in DNA: TGTGCCAGCAGTGCAACAGGGGGAGAGACCCAGTACTTC. It is translated as CASSATGGETQYF.

The chain links TRBV7-9 to TRBJ2-5, with 10 bases matching TRBD1. V was pared by 1 base and J by 1 base, with 3 bases of the junction left unmatched. CDR3 length equals 16 residues. Germline V CDR1 and CDR2: SEHNR, FQNEAQ (reference sequence). This chain's CDR3 is CASSLGDRGSQETQYF. DNA for the CDR3: TGTGCCAGCAGCTTAGGGGACAGGGGATCCCAAGAGACCCAGTACTTC.

The gene calls are TRBV25-1 and TRBJ2-1, with 8 bases that match TRBD2. V lost 6 bases and J lost 0; bases outside the gene matches: 19. This CDR3 is built from 20 residues. The germline V gene has CDR1 MGHDK and CDR2 SYGVNS. The CDR3 is CASRGSTIGRESSSYNEQFF. In DNA form, the CDR3 reads TGTGCCAGCAGGGGTAGTACCATCGGGAGGGAATCGAGCTCCTACAATGAGCAGTTCTTC.

This clonotype was detected many times. The chain recombines TRBV5-1 with TRBJ2-1, with unresolved D. This CDR3 comprises 14 residues. The germline V gene encodes CDR1 SGHRS and CDR2 YFSETQ. V was shortened by 1 base and J by 6 bases, with 11 bases between the two germline ends. The CDR3 nucleotides read TGCGCCAGCAGCTTGTCCAGTGGCGGCAATGAGCAGTTCTTC. Its translation is CASSLSSGGNEQFF.

This clonotype occurred a few times. The chain carries TRBV9 and TRBJ2-1; D is possibly TRBD1 (5 bases). In germline, CDR1 is SGDLS, CDR2 YYNGEE. This CDR3 is 14 amino acids long. The V end lost 3 bases, the J end lost 5 bases, and 12 bases lay between the germline ends. The CDR3 sequence is CASSEPSGNNEQFF. The CDR3 bases are TGTGCCAGCAGCGAGCCCTCAGGGAACAATGAGCAGTTCTTC.

The genes are TRBV29-1 and TRBJ2-5, with 11 bases lining up with TRBD2. The CDR3 is 13 amino acids. Germline V gene sequence: CDR1 SQVTM, CDR2 ANQGSEA. V shed 6 bases, J shed 7 bases, and the junction held 7 bases outside the gene matches. In DNA, the CDR3 is TGCAGCGTCCGACTAGCGGGGATGGGGACCCAGTACTTC. It encodes CSVRLAGMGTQYF. Combining the CDR3 with reference TRBV29-1 and TRBJ2-5 gives the whole variable domain SAVISQKPSRDICQRGTSLTIQCQVDSQVTMMFWYRQQPGQSLTLIATANQGSEATYESGFVIDKFPISRPNLTFSTLTVSNMSPEDSSIYLCSVRLAGMGTQYFGPGTRLLVL.

This sequence joins TRBV6-2 or TRBV6-3 and TRBJ2-7; D is perhaps TRBD1 (5 bases). The CDR3 consists of 12 residues. Trimming cost V 7 bases and J 3 bases, with 10 bases left between them. Germline CDR1 MNHEY, CDR2 SVGEGT. The CDR3 DNA is TGTGCCAGCACAGGGCCGTTCTACGAGCAGTACTTC. Its protein product is CASTGPFYEQYF.

This chain links TRBV5-1 with TRBJ2-4, with 7 bases matching TRBD2. The V gene's germline CDR1 is SGHRS and CDR2 YFSETQ. The V gene end was trimmed by 4 bases and the J gene end by 2 bases; junction bases not matched to a gene: 6. This CDR3 is built from 15 residues. CDR3 sequence reads: CASSRGVVTKNIQYF. The CDR3 nucleotides read TGCGCCAGCAGCCGGGGGGTTGTAACCAAAAACATTCAGTACTTC.

V and J are TRBV9 and TRBJ2-7; 10 nucleotides match TRBD2. The J call may not be correct, given that the DNA end is closer to TRBJ2-5. CDR1 is SGDLS, CDR2 YYNGEE, per germline. The CDR3 is 14 residues long. CDR3 residues: CASSVAAGGETQYF. DNA of the CDR3: TGTGCCAGCAGCGTAGCAGCGGGGGGGGAGACCCAGTACTTC.

This chain uses TRBV5-1 with TRBJ2-1; a possible D gene is TRBD2 (6 bases). The V and J ends lost 1 base and 7 bases respectively, with 12 bases between them. Germline V CDR1 and CDR2: SGHRS, YFSETQ. This CDR3 has 14 amino acids. CDR3 region: CASSLTGVLNEQFF. The CDR3 DNA reads TGCGCCAGCAGCTTGACGGGAGTTTTGAATGAGCAGTTCTTC.

The chain is built from TRBV7-2 and TRBJ2-7; no firm D call. The CDR3 runs to 15 residues. Germline V gene data show CDR1 as SGHTA and CDR2 as FQGNSA. The V end lost 1 base, the J end lost 7 bases, and 17 bases lay between the germline ends. The CDR3 DNA reads TGTGCCAGCAGCTTAGGGTGGGAAATATACAATGAGCAGTACTTC. Translating gives CASSLGWEIYNEQYF.

This clonotype was detected a few times. The rearrangement links TRBV7-6 to TRBJ1-6, with 8 bases fitting TRBD1. V lost 2 bases and J lost 7; bases outside the gene matches: 4. Germline V CDR1 and CDR2: SGHVS, FNYEAQ. The CDR3 runs 15 residues. CDR3: CASSLQGAENSPLHF. In nucleotides, the CDR3 is TGTGCCAGCAGCTTACAGGGGGCTGAGAATTCACCCCTCCACTTT.

V gene TRBV4-2 combines with J gene TRBJ1-6; D unclear. Trimming removed 0 bases from V and 10 bases from J, with 13 bases in between. There are 15 residues in the CDR3. The germline V gene has CDR1 LGHNA and CDR2 YNFKEQ. CDR3 nucleotides: TGTGCCAGCAGCCAAGATGGGTTCGGTAAATCACCCCTCCACTTT. Amino acid sequence: CASSQDGFGKSPLHF.

J is TRBJ1-6 and V is TRBV5-1; no firm D call. The CDR3 has 16 amino acids. Germline V lookup: CDR1 SGHRS, CDR2 YFSETQ. The V end was cut by 1 base, the J end by 3 bases, with 11 bases between. This CDR3 is CASSLIRADYNSPLHF. The CDR3 nucleotides read TGCGCCAGCAGCTTGATAAGGGCCGACTATAATTCACCCCTCCACTTT.

The chain joins TRBV2 to TRBJ2-5; 10 bases are shared with TRBD2. V was pared by 4 bases and J by 7 bases, with 9 bases of the junction left unmatched. This CDR3 spans 15 amino acids. Germline V gene data show CDR1 as SNHLY and CDR2 as FYNNEI. The CDR3 is CASSVLAGGFGTQYF. CDR3 in DNA: TGTGCCAGCAGTGTCTTAGCGGGGGGCTTCGGGACCCAGTACTTC.

Comments on this clonotype: Germline is not matched at one junction end, which may reflect a read error. The CDR3 loop is CASSENGVGANVPTF. The CDR3 nucleotides read TGTGCCAGCAGTGAAAATGGGGTTGGGGCCAACGTCCCGACTTTC. This rearrangement joins TRBV2 to TRBJ2-6; tentatively, D is TRBD1 (5 bases). The CDR3 is 15 amino acids. Germline V gene lookup returns CDR1 SNHLY and CDR2 FYNNEI.